The text below deals with one T cell receptor (beta chain). What antigen it recognizes has not been identified. Within one base of it there is no much larger clone, and no base qualities were kept. As encoded in the germline V gene (reference sequence), CDR1 is SGHAT while CDR2 is FQDESV. Including the terminal cysteine and phenylalanine, the CDR3 comprises 15 residues. The CDR3 DNA has 45 bases and is translated from base 1. The V and J ends are trimmed by 5 bases and 1 base, leaving 14 bases between them. TCRbeta CDR3 regions were amplified from genomic DNA using the immunoSEQ Assay, a bias-controlled multiplex PCR. Concerning the study's data processing: Nucleated cell counts per sample were estimated from amplification of reference gene primers within the assay. Sequence reads were collapsed and filtered to measure the absolute abundance of every unique TCRbeta CDR3 rearrangement. For each sample, productive Simpson clonality was calculated as the square root of Simpson's diversity index across productive rearrangements. The clones in this table, taken by TCRdb from immuneACCESS, are in-frame only. Not every clone is retained; where verified, under half of the shortfall comes from an unresolved V gene, and the cause of the rest is unknown. V and J calls and clone size are copied from that table; D and trimming were computed from the DNA. The sample table records approximately 240,000 clones; 80% to 95% of these occur just once. The top ten constitute approximately 2% of the sample.

The source of the sample is a study of blood T cell repertoires in COVID-19 (dated by TCRdb to 2020 to 2022). Background for the entire study: Samples from collaborators originated in the United States, Italy and Spain and spanned both the acute and convalescent phases of COVID-19. The samples were drawn from the first 160 participants of the ongoing ImmuneRACE study and from 950 to 1,500 subjects provided by 6 global collaborators. Where HLA class I and class II types were available, the types were taken from metadata supplied by the sample provider, not from assay-based typing. The material from the prospective study consisted of cDNA or gDNA derived from T cells, B-cell-depleted T cells, or PBMCs. The repertoires were released in a freely available public database intended as a resource for research on the immune response to SARS-CoV-2. Nearly every sample came with metadata listing a de-identified subject ID, COVID-19 status, age in years and sex. Subjects who had been exposed to COVID-19, were actively infected with it, or had recovered from it provided the deeply sampled blood TCRbeta repertoires that made up the dataset.

Here is what the overall study found, with its caveats: How much clinical and demographic metadata was included differed by source and by participant, and the metadata was provided uncurated.

In the prospective study, participants were roughly 18 to 100 years old, resided in fewer than 25 geographic areas of the United States, and were enrolled through a virtual design. In the prospective study, cohorts were assigned on the basis of participant-reported clinical history obtained from a screening survey and a study questionnaire. Recovered participants in ImmuneRACE Cohort 3 were defined as having two consecutive negative NP/OP PCR tests, clearance from a healthcare professional, or resolution of symptoms. Each participant in the prospective study had whole blood, serum and a nasopharyngeal or oropharyngeal swab collected by mobile phlebotomists. Over a roughly 2-month period, participants in the prospective study had the option of providing additional blood draws and questionnaires. Prospective study blood samples were shipped either frozen or at room temperature before DNA extraction.

The chain was built from TRBV11-1 and TRBJ2-5, with the D gene uncertain. This clonotype was obtained from a woman younger than 35 who had recovered from COVID-19. Sample: PBMCs or T cells enriched from blood (not recorded which). This receptor carries the CDR3 CASSLARSGQETQYF. In nucleotide form, the sequence is TGTGCCAGCAGCCTCGCTCGGTCAGGCCAAGAGACCCAGTACTTC.